The 31 T cell receptor beta chains below all came from one sample that was sequenced in a study of shared clonotypes between healthy human individuals (dated by TCRdb to 2019 to 2021). The library was prepared using the immunoSEQ multiplex PCR assay. TCRdb holds this immuneACCESS table with in-frame rearrangements only. Some clones are missing; in checked studies, unresolved V genes explain under half, and the rest has no known cause. This sample lists about 2.4 million clones; 93% were detected once. The top ten hold about 0.34% of the sample. Sequencing used naive CD4+ T cells from PBMCs. The cell subset or site label here, explained by the study, means: CD45RA+ positively selected. The receptor set was obtained from a man in his late teens or twenties in good health. Some clones in this sample may be carry-over from other donors' samples.

This chain joins TRBV6-4 and TRBJ2-1, with D uncertain. Germline CDR1 reads MRHNA; CDR2 reads SNTAGT. The CDR3 consists of 16 residues. Trimming stripped 3 bases from V and 5 bases from J, with 17 bases between. The DNA of the CDR3 is TGTGCCAGCAGTGAGGGCGTGTTCCCCCTGAACAATGAGCAGTTCTTC. Protein sequence: CASSEGVFPLNNEQFF.

V and J are TRBV28 and TRBJ2-7; D is perhaps TRBD1 (6 bases). The germline CDR1 and CDR2 sequences are MDHEN and SYDVKM. The CDR3 is 15 residues long. V lost 5 bases, J lost 4 bases, and 18 bases lay in between. CDR3 in amino acids: CASSLVGARRYEQYF. The CDR3 DNA is TGTGCCAGCAGTCTCGTGGGGGCGCGAAGGTACGAGCAGTACTTC. The full variable domain, completed using reference TRBV28 and TRBJ2-7, is DVKVTQSSRYLVKRTGEKVFLECVQDMDHENMFWYRQDPGLGLRLIYFSYDVKMKEKGDIPEGYSVSREKKERFSLILESASTNQTSMYLCASSLVGARRYEQYFGPGTRLTVT.

The gene calls are TRBV15 and TRBJ2-7; TRBD2 aligns across 9 bases. The CDR3 has 15 residues. The V gene's germline CDR1 is LNHNV and CDR2 YYDKDF (reference sequence). The J segment lost 4 bases and the V segment lost 1 base, leaving 5 bases of the junction unmatched. The CDR3 DNA is TGTGCCACCAGCAGAGCTAGCGGGACCGTTTACGAGCAGTACTTC. As protein: CATSRASGTVYEQYF.

This chain links TRBV2 with TRBJ1-4; tentative D call: TRBD1 (6 bases). Germline-derived CDR1 and CDR2 are SNHLY and FYNNEI. Trimming removed 4 bases at V and 7 bases at J, with 13 bases between. The CDR3 consists of 14 residues. The CDR3 nucleotides read TGTGCCAGCAGTGCTGACAGGATGGGTGAAAAACTGTTTTTT. Translation gives CASSADRMGEKLFF.

Regarding this clone: The same CDR3 arises from other DNA sequences in this sample as well. The V and J genes are TRBV10-3 and TRBJ1-5, with D perhaps TRBD1 (5 bases). CDR1 and CDR2 (germline): ENHRY, SYGVKD. This CDR3 comprises 15 residues. V was trimmed by 5 bases and J by 0 bases, leaving 11 bases between them. DNA for the CDR3: TGTGCCATCAGTATGACAGATGATAGCAATCAGCCCCAGCATTTT. Protein product: CAISMTDDSNQPQHF.

The genes are TRBV7-3 and TRBJ2-1, with 9 positions matching TRBD2. V trimming: 5 bases; J trimming: 0 bases; junction bases outside the gene matches: 8. The CDR3 runs to 17 residues. Germline CDR1 SGHTA, CDR2 FQGTGA. The CDR3 here is CASSPRASGDSYNEQFF. CDR3 coding DNA: TGTGCCAGCAGCCCCAGGGCTAGCGGGGACTCCTACAATGAGCAGTTCTTC.

This chain joins TRBV2 and TRBJ1-5; no definite D call. Trimming took off 7 bases at V and 5 bases at J, with 15 bases between the two ends. CDR1 SNHLY and CDR2 FYNNEI come from the germline V gene. The CDR3 totals 14 residues. This chain's CDR3 is CASTTWQADQPQHF. DNA of the CDR3: TGTGCCAGCACCACGTGGCAGGCGGATCAGCCCCAGCATTTT. Full variable domain (outside the CDR3, taken from reference TRBV2 and TRBJ1-5): EPEVTQTPSHQVTQMGQEVILRCVPISNHLYFYWYRQILGQKVEFLVSFYNNEISEKSEIFDDQFSVERPDGSNFTLKIRSTKLEDSAMYFCASTTWQADQPQHFGDGTRLSIL.

V and J are TRBV7-6 and TRBJ2-1, with 10 nucleotides matching TRBD2. Germline CDR1 and CDR2: SGHVS and FNYEAQ. The CDR3 contains 16 residues. Germline trimming cut 5 bases from V and 4 bases from J; bases unmatched to any gene: 8. The CDR3 loop reads CASSNPGLARYNEQFF. The CDR3 DNA follows: TGTGCCAGCAGCAATCCGGGACTAGCGCGATACAATGAGCAGTTCTTC.

Worth noting for this clone: A read error may produce the germline difference seen at one junction end. This chain uses TRBV10-1 with TRBJ1-3; tentatively, D is TRBD1 (5 bases). In germline, CDR1 is WNHNN, CDR2 SYGVQD (reference sequence). The length of the CDR3 is 16 residues. Here the CDR3 DNA reads TGCACCAGCAGTGAGTGTCTGACAGTTCCTGGAAACACCATATATTTT. Residues: CTSSECLTVPGNTIYF.

The V and J genes are TRBV5-4 and TRBJ2-1; perhaps TRBD2 as D (6 bases). V was pared by 3 bases and J by 8 bases, with 12 bases between. The CDR3 has 13 amino acids. From germline, CDR1 is SGHNT and CDR2 YYREEE (reference sequence). The chain's CDR3 is CASSWPGEDEQFF. In DNA form, the CDR3 reads TGTGCCAGCAGCTGGCCGGGAGAGGATGAGCAGTTCTTC.

V is TRBV20-1 and J is TRBJ2-1, with D maybe TRBD1 (6 bases). Trimming cost V 8 bases and J 9 bases, with 14 bases left between them. There are 11 residues in the CDR3. Looked up from germline, CDR1 is DFQATT and CDR2 is SNEGSKA (reference sequence). The CDR3 DNA is TGCAGTCTCAGGGGTGGGGGTGAGCAGTTCTTC. Residues: CSLRGGGEQFF.

This chain connects TRBV7-2 to TRBJ2-1, with D perhaps matching TRBD2 (6 bases). The CDR3 totals 13 residues. The germline V and J ends were trimmed by 5 bases and 6 bases, with 11 bases remaining between them. Per the germline V gene, CDR1 is SGHTA and CDR2 is FQGNSA. The CDR3 nucleotides are TGTGCCAGCAGCCCCCACGGGGGCAATGAGCAGTTCTTC. Protein product: CASSPHGGNEQFF.

J is TRBJ2-7 and V is TRBV19; TRBD1 matches at 9 bases. V trimming: 4 bases; J trimming: 4 bases; junction bases outside the gene matches: 8. Germline loops: CDR1 LNHDA, CDR2 SQIVND (reference sequence). CDR3 length equals 15 residues. The CDR3 loop is CASSTRTGAVYEQYF. CDR3 in DNA: TGTGCCAGTAGTACAAGGACAGGGGCCGTTTACGAGCAGTACTTC. The variable domain in full, with the rest retrieved from reference TRBV19 and TRBJ2-7, is DGGITQSPKYLFRKEGQNVTLSCEQNLNHDAMYWYRQDPGQGLRLIYYSQIVNDFQKGDIAEGYSVSREKKESFPLTVTSAQKNPTAFYLCASSTRTGAVYEQYFGPGTRLTVT.

In regard to this clone: A junction end diverges from the germline sequence, so it may reflect a read error. The chain uses TRBV18 and TRBJ2-1; the D gene is possibly TRBD2 (7 bases). The CDR3 is made up of 16 amino acids. Germline CDR1 and CDR2: KGHSH and LQKENI. The CDR3 DNA reads TGTGCCAGCTCCCCACGCCGGGGGGCGATCGAGAATGAGCAGTTCTTC. This encodes CASSPRRGAIENEQFF.

The V and J genes are TRBV14 and TRBJ1-2; D is uncertain. This CDR3 has 16 amino acids. Trimming left V 0 bases short and J 6 bases short, with 17 bases between. Germline CDR1 and CDR2: SGHDN and FVKESK. As DNA, the CDR3 is TGTGCCAGCAGCCAAGAAGCCCAGGCTAGCTTGGATGGCTACACCTTC. Its translation: CASSQEAQASLDGYTF.

Comments on this clone: Other DNA sequences within the sample encode an identical CDR3. The chain has TRBV11-3 and TRBJ2-1; 7 nucleotides agree with TRBD2. Germline loops: CDR1 SGHNT, CDR2 YENEEA. The CDR3 consists of 15 residues. The junction had 4 bases not matched to a gene; V was cut back by 3 bases and J by 2 bases. This CDR3 is CASSLGGSTYNEQFF. CDR3 coding DNA: TGTGCCAGCAGCTTGGGCGGGAGTACCTACAATGAGCAGTTCTTC.

The rearrangement joins TRBV7-3 to TRBJ2-5, with D perhaps matching TRBD2 (7 bases). There are 15 residues in the CDR3. CDR1 is SGHTA and CDR2 is FQGTGA in the germline V gene. V was trimmed by 1 base and J by 2 bases, leaving 11 bases between them. The CDR3 protein is CASSLMGGQQETQYF. As DNA, the CDR3 is TGTGCCAGCAGCTTAATGGGGGGGCAGCAAGAGACCCAGTACTTC.

The rearrangement joins TRBV5-5 to TRBJ2-1; D might be TRBD2 (6 bases). Per the germline V gene, CDR1 is SGHKS and CDR2 is YYEKEE (reference sequence). CDR3 length: 15 amino acids. V lost 4 bases, J lost 4 bases, and 15 bases lay in between. The CDR3 coding sequence is TGTGCCAGCAGCATACTAGCAGGGCCTTACAATGAGCAGTTCTTC. Translation gives CASSILAGPYNEQFF.

The chain joins TRBV4-3 to TRBJ2-7, with D unclear. Germline CDR1 reads LGHNA; CDR2 reads YSLEER. Trimming took 0 bases from V and 1 from J, leaving 7 bases between them. This CDR3 is built from 14 residues. The CDR3 region has the DNA TGCGCCAGCAGCCAAGATCTGCAGTCCTACGAGCAGTACTTC. Amino acid sequence: CASSQDLQSYEQYF.

About this clone itself: This CDR3 is also generated by other DNA sequences in the sample. This chain's CDR3 is CASSLSAGYTDTQYF. The CDR3 DNA reads as TGTGCCAGCAGTTTATCAGCGGGATACACAGATACGCAGTATTTT. This chain uses TRBV28 with TRBJ2-3; TRBD2 agrees at 7 bases. V lost 1 base to trimming and J lost 2 bases; unmatched junction nucleotides: 3. Germline loops: CDR1 MDHEN, CDR2 SYDVKM. This CDR3 contains 15 residues.

V is TRBV6-5 and J is TRBJ1-1; the D is unclear. Trimming stripped 8 bases from V and 0 bases from J, with 10 bases between. Germline values: CDR1 MNHEY, CDR2 SVGAGI. CDR3 size: 13 residues. The CDR3 sequence is CASESHLNTEAFF. The CDR3, as DNA: TGTGCCAGCGAGTCCCATTTGAACACTGAAGCTTTCTTT.

The chain carries TRBV5-4 and TRBJ1-4, with 10 bases aligning to TRBD1. There are 15 residues in the CDR3. CDR1 SGHNT and CDR2 YYREEE come from the germline V gene (reference sequence). V shed 3 bases and J 5 bases; nucleotides not matched to a gene: 4. CDR3 residues: CASSSSGQGNEKLFF. CDR3 nucleotides: TGTGCCAGCAGCTCGTCGGGACAGGGGAATGAAAAACTGTTTTTT.

V is TRBV4-2 and J is TRBJ2-2; D could derive from TRBD1 or TRBD2 (6 bases each). CDR1 is LGHNA, CDR2 YNFKEQ, per germline. V shed 4 bases and J shed 2 bases, with 17 bases lying between them. This CDR3 spans 17 amino acids. In nucleotides, the CDR3 is TGTGCCAGCAGCCGGGTACACGGGGGCTCAAACACCGGGGAGCTGTTTTTT. This translates into CASSRVHGGSNTGELFF.

This chain connects TRBV28 to TRBJ2-1, with D tentatively TRBD2 (6 bases). The CDR3 is made up of 16 amino acids. V was shortened by 8 bases and J by 7 bases, with 24 bases between the two germline ends. The V gene's germline CDR1 is MDHEN and CDR2 SYDVKM. The CDR3 DNA follows: TGTGCCAGCGGTCCACCATACGGGAGCGGAAATAATGAGCAGTTCTTC. Its protein is CASGPPYGSGNNEQFF.

The chain couples TRBV5-6 to TRBJ2-5; D is perhaps TRBD2 (5 bases). CDR1 is SGHDT, CDR2 YYEEEE, per germline. Trimming cost V 0 bases and J 3 bases, with 18 bases left between them. The CDR3 covers 17 residues. CDR3 sequence (DNA): TGTGCCAGCAGCTTGGGCCCGACGGGCGGAGGAGAAGAGACCCAGTACTTC. Its protein product is CASSLGPTGGGEETQYF.

The CDR3 DNA sequence: TGTGCCAGCAGCTGGGACACGAACACCGGGGAGCTGTTTTTT. Its translation is CASSWDTNTGELFF. The V call is TRBV7-2, the J call TRBJ2-2, with a possible D match to TRBD1 (6 bases). Germline-derived CDR1 and CDR2 are SGHTA and FQGNSA. This CDR3 has 14 residues. With 4 bases removed from V and 0 bases from J, the gap between germline ends came to 6 bases. The full variable domain, rest sourced from reference TRBV7-2 and TRBJ2-2, is GAGVSQSPSNKVTEKGKDVELRCDPISGHTALYWYRQSLGQGLEFLIYFQGNSAPDKSGLPSDRFSAERTGGSVSTLTIQRTQQEDSAVYLCASSWDTNTGELFFGEGSRLTVL.

This clone was seen only once. J is TRBJ1-5 and V is TRBV30; 9 positions match TRBD1. There are 15 residues in the CDR3. V lost 4 bases, J lost 4 bases, and 8 bases stayed unmatched. Germline V gene sequence: CDR1 GTSNPN, CDR2 SVGIG (reference sequence). This CDR3 reads CAWNPGTGRNQPQHF. CDR3 in DNA: TGTGCCTGGAACCCCGGGACAGGGCGAAATCAGCCCCAGCATTTT.

About this clone itself: Within the sample, other DNA sequences also encode this same CDR3. This chain uses TRBV6-5 with TRBJ1-4; D gene unclear. V dropped 5 bases and J dropped 0 bases, with 10 bases sitting between them. Looked up from germline, CDR1 is MNHEY and CDR2 is SVGAGI. CDR3 length: 15 residues. Here the CDR3 reads CASSPGGATNEKLFF. The CDR3 coding sequence is TGTGCCAGCAGTCCCGGTGGGGCAACTAATGAAAAACTGTTTTTT.

This chain links TRBV19 with TRBJ1-4; 11 positions match TRBD1. Germline CDR1 LNHDA, CDR2 SQIVND (reference sequence). The CDR3 totals 15 residues. J gave up 5 bases and V 2 bases, and 1 base lay outside the gene matches. DNA of the CDR3: TGTGCCAGTAGTATATGGGACAGGGGGAATGAAAAACTGTTTTTT. It encodes CASSIWDRGNEKLFF.

In regard to this clone: At the DNA level, this CDR3 is encoded by other sequences in the same sample as well. The V gene is TRBV5-1, the J gene TRBJ2-5, with TRBD2 identical over 7 bases. CDR1 SGHRS and CDR2 YFSETQ come from the germline V gene. V gave up 0 bases and J gave up 4 bases; unmatched junction bases: 3. The CDR3 contains 14 residues. CDR3 sequence: CASSLGGGRETQYF. The CDR3 DNA follows: TGCGCCAGCAGCTTGGGCGGGGGTCGAGAGACCCAGTACTTC.

This rearrangement joins TRBV7-9 to TRBJ2-3; the D gene is possibly TRBD2 (6 bases). Trimming cost V 8 bases and J 3 bases, with 12 bases left between them. Germline-derived CDR1 and CDR2 are SEHNR and FQNEAQ (reference sequence). The CDR3 runs 13 residues. The CDR3, as DNA: TGTGCCAGCCCAACGGGAGCAACAGATACGCAGTATTTT. Residues: CASPTGATDTQYF.